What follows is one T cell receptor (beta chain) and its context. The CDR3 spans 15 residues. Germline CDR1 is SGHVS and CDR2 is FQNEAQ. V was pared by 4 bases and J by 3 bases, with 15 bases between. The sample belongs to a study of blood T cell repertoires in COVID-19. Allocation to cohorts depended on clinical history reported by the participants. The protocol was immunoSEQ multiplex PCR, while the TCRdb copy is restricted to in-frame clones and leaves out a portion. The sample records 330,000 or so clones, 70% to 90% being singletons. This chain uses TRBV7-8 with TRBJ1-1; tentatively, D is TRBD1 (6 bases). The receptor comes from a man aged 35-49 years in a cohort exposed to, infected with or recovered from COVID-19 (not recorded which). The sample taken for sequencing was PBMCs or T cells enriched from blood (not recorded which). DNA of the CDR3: TGTGCCAGCAGCTCTACTACAGGGCGCTACACTGAAGCTTTCTTT. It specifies CASSSTTGRYTEAFF.